Below, 21 T cell receptor beta chains from the same sample are listed, as sequenced in a study of blood T cells in healthy people across ages. A second PCR of about 7 to 12 cycles used a sample-barcoded 5' primer and a J-beta primer mix. TCRdb re-called the 5' RACE reads with MiXCR, one entry per CDR3 protein. The table includes about 640,000 distinct CDR3 sequences, about 28% detected once. What was sequenced was blood. The receptors were gathered from a woman aged 80 or over in good health.

The V and J genes are TRBV25-1 and TRBJ1-4; TRBD1 is a possible D gene (6 bases). The V gene lost 3 bases and the J gene lost 10 bases, with 24 bases spanning the gap. This CDR3 has 17 residues. Germline CDR1 reads MGHDK; CDR2 reads SYGVNS. The CDR3, as DNA: TGTGCCAGCAGTGATCCCCCATTGCGGGGGGCGCAGGGAAAACTGTTTTTT. Translation: CASSDPPLRGAQGKLFF.

This clonotype was detected ten times or more. The chain is built from TRBV5-5 and TRBJ1-1; D gene ambiguous. V lost 1 base and J 1 base, leaving 11 bases between the germline ends. The CDR3 runs to 15 residues. Germline V CDR1 and CDR2: SGHKS, YYEKEE (reference sequence). The CDR3 DNA reads TGTGCCAGCAGCTTGCTCAGCCTGTCGAACACTGAAGCTTTCTTT. Encoded protein: CASSLLSLSNTEAFF.

The V call is TRBV5-1, the J call TRBJ2-1; TRBD1 is a possible D gene (6 bases). Trimming took off 0 bases at V and 2 bases at J, with 12 bases between the two ends. This CDR3 has 16 amino acids. The V gene's germline CDR1 is SGHRS and CDR2 YFSETQ. The CDR3 coding sequence is TGCGCCAGCAGCTTGGAAGCAGGGGACCCCTACAATGAGCAGTTCTTC. It translates to CASSLEAGDPYNEQFF.

This clonotype has only a few counts. The chain carries TRBV7-2 and TRBJ2-1, with 12 bases that match TRBD2. The junction had 7 bases not matched to a gene; V was cut back by 1 base and J by 9 bases. CDR1 and CDR2 from the germline V gene are SGHTA and FQGNSA. The CDR3 contains 16 residues. The CDR3 region has the DNA TGTGCCAGCAGCTTAGATCCGACTAGCGGGAGAGGTGAGCAGTTCTTC. It specifies CASSLDPTSGRGEQFF.

Many counts were recorded for this clonotype. Sequence at one end of the junction differs from germline and may be a read error. The V call is TRBV7-7, the J call TRBJ2-7; either TRBD1 or TRBD2 may fit D (5 bases each). There are 14 residues in the CDR3. Per germline, CDR1 SSHAT and CDR2 FNYEAQ (reference sequence). In DNA, the CDR3 is TGTGCTAGCAGCTCGACCGGGACCAGCCCAACCCAGTACTTC. Protein product: CASSSTGTSPTQYF.

At least ten counts were recorded for this clonotype. The chain couples TRBV20-1 to TRBJ2-7, with 10 bases lining up with TRBD2. Trimming took 3 bases from V and 1 from J; bases not matched to a gene: 3. CDR3 length equals 14 residues. Germline CDR1 DFQATT, CDR2 SNEGSKA (reference sequence). The CDR3 nucleotides are TGCAGTGCTAGGACTAGCGGGTTGTCCTACGAGCAGTACTTC. Protein product: CSARTSGLSYEQYF.

The chain uses TRBV7-6 and TRBJ1-1; no definite D call. This CDR3 has 13 residues. Looked up from germline, CDR1 is SGHVS and CDR2 is FNYEAQ. Trimming left V 5 bases short and J 3 bases short, with 10 bases between. The CDR3 DNA follows: TGTGCCAGCAGCCGAAGAGGGCACACTGAAGCTTTCTTT. It translates to CASSRRGHTEAFF.

At least ten counts were recorded for this clonotype. The chain carries TRBV20-1 and TRBJ2-1; D tentatively fits TRBD1 or TRBD2 (7 bases each). This CDR3 has 14 residues. The ends were cut back, 6 bases at V and 6 bases at J, with 18 bases in the middle. Germline assignment: CDR1 DFQATT and CDR2 SNEGSKA (reference sequence). The CDR3 coding sequence is TGCAGTGCAGAGACAGGGAGGGCGATCAATGAGCAGTTCTTC. Residues: CSAETGRAINEQFF.

This clonotype was recorded at least ten times. The chain recombines TRBV6-6 with TRBJ1-2; D gene uncertain. Per germline, CDR1 MNHNY and CDR2 SVGAGI (reference sequence). V was cut by 5 bases and J by 8 bases, with 9 bases left in between. This CDR3 spans 11 amino acids. CDR3 DNA sequence: TGTGCCAGCAGTGCGACGGGCGGCTACACCTTC. Amino acids: CASSATGGYTF.

J is TRBJ1-1 and V is TRBV7-8; D is uncertain. This CDR3 is 14 amino acids long. Germline V lookup: CDR1 SGHVS, CDR2 FQNEAQ. Trimming removed 4 bases from V and 1 base from J, with 10 bases in between. CDR3 coding DNA: TGTGCCAGCAGCTCGAGTAGGGCGAACACTGAAGCTTTCTTT. Amino acid sequence: CASSSSRANTEAFF. Full variable domain (rest looked up from reference TRBV7-8 and TRBJ1-1): GAGVSQSPRYKVAKRGQDVALRCDPISGHVSLFWYQQALGQGPEFLTYFQNEAQLDKSGLPSDRFFAERPEGSVSTLKIQRTQQEDSAVYLCASSSSRANTEAFFGQGTRLTVV.

This clonotype appeared many times. The chain recombines TRBV25-1 with TRBJ2-7; D perhaps matches TRBD2 (6 bases). The CDR3 contains 13 residues. V gave up 6 bases and J gave up 3 bases, with 12 bases separating them. The germline V gene encodes CDR1 MGHDK and CDR2 SYGVNS. CDR3 bases: TGTGCCAGCAGGGAACCGGGGGTCTACGAGCAGTACTTC. It codes for CASREPGVYEQYF.

The sample holds one count of this clonotype. V usage is TRBV21-1 and J usage is TRBJ2-4; the D segment call TRBD1 is taken from the table without a DNA check. TRBV21-1 is an annotated pseudogene. The CDR3 totals 15 residues. As DNA, the CDR3 is TGTGCCAGCAGATTACCGGGACAGGGAAAAAACATTCAGTACTTC. Its translation is CASRLPGQGKNIQYF.

This clonotype was observed at least ten times. The V and J genes are TRBV27 and TRBJ1-2, with a tentative D call TRBD1 (6 bases). Trimming cost V 5 bases and J 4 bases, with 14 bases left between them. Germline V lookup: CDR1 MNHEY, CDR2 SMNVEV (reference sequence). There are 14 residues in the CDR3. The CDR3 is CASSGGGGPYGYTF. In nucleotides, the CDR3 is TGTGCCAGCAGTGGGGGCGGGGGCCCCTATGGCTACACCTTC.

This clonotype was counted ten times or more. The chain has TRBV20-1 and TRBJ2-7; perhaps TRBD2 as D (5 bases). Germline V CDR1 and CDR2: DFQATT, SNEGSKA (reference sequence). The CDR3 has 11 residues. V dropped 6 bases and J dropped 7 bases, with 13 bases sitting between them. CDR3 amino acids: CSAEIGEEQYF. The CDR3 nucleotides read TGCAGTGCCGAAATTGGGGAGGAGCAGTACTTC.

This clonotype was counted many times. This chain joins TRBV28 and TRBJ1-2; D gene uncertain. The CDR3 consists of 14 residues. Germline-derived CDR1 and CDR2 are MDHEN and SYDVKM. V lost 3 bases, J lost 4 bases, and 12 bases lay in between. The chain's CDR3 is CASSFSTSPYGYTF. CDR3 DNA: TGTGCCAGCAGTTTTTCAACGTCTCCCTATGGCTACACCTTC.

The J gene is TRBJ1-1, the V gene TRBV6-2 or TRBV6-3; D is uncertain. The CDR3 loop spans 15 amino acids. Germline V gene lookup returns CDR1 MNHEY and CDR2 SVGEGT. Between the trimmed V and J ends, which lost 3 bases and 0 bases, there was a span of 11 bases. In DNA, the CDR3 is TGTGCCAGCAGTTATAGTCGGCTGATGAACACTGAAGCTTTCTTT. Its translation is CASSYSRLMNTEAFF.

To note about this clonotype: With a much larger clone just one base away, this may be a read error. This rearrangement joins TRBV3-1 to TRBJ2-5; 7 nucleotides match TRBD2. Germline CDR1 reads LGHDT; CDR2 reads YNNKEL (reference sequence). The J segment lost 3 bases and the V segment lost 4 bases, leaving 8 bases of the junction unmatched. This CDR3 region has 15 residues. The CDR3: CASSPSSGGEETQYF. CDR3 bases: TGTGCCAGCAGCCCAAGCTCGGGGGGAGAAGAGACCCAGTACTTC.

This clonotype was recorded many times. CDR3 in amino acids: CASSPRQGANVLTF. The CDR3 coding sequence is TGTGCCAGCAGCCCCCGCCAAGGGGCCAACGTCCTGACTTTC. The chain employs TRBV11-1 and TRBJ2-6; no clear D gene. V was clipped by 5 bases and J by 4 bases, with 9 bases between them. Germline lookup yields CDR1 SGHAT and CDR2 FQDESV (reference sequence). The CDR3 is 14 amino acids.

This clonotype was recorded only once. With a much larger clone just one base away, this may be a read error. This rearrangement joins TRBV20-1 to TRBJ2-1; TRBD2 might be the D (6 bases). Germline V gene sequence: CDR1 DFQATT, CDR2 SNEGSKA (reference sequence). V shed 5 bases and J shed 0 bases, with 14 bases lying between them. This CDR3 spans 15 amino acids. This CDR3 is CSASPIADSYNEQFF. CDR3 DNA sequence: TGCAGTGCTTCGCCCATAGCGGACTCCTACAATGAGCAGTTCTTC.

This clonotype was seen ten or more times. The CDR3 here is CASRPTSVNEKLFF. The CDR3, as DNA: TGCGCCAGCAGGCCAACCTCCGTTAATGAAAAACTGTTTTTT. The rearrangement links TRBV5-1 to TRBJ1-4, with unresolved D. There are 14 residues in the CDR3. V was cut by 5 bases and J by 4 bases, with 12 bases left in between. Germline values: CDR1 SGHRS, CDR2 YFSETQ.

This clonotype was observed once. The CDR3 is CSYVRAPYGYTF. Here the CDR3 DNA reads TGCAGTTACGTCCGGGCTCCCTATGGCTACACCTTC. The genes are TRBV20-1 and TRBJ1-2, with D unclear. Trimming took off 8 bases at V and 4 bases at J, with 14 bases between the two ends. Germline loops: CDR1 DFQATT, CDR2 SNEGSKA (reference sequence). The CDR3 sequence is 12 residues long.